This TCR beta chain appears in the sequencing data of a study of CD8+CD57+ T cells in acquired aplastic anemia. TCR beta VDJ and CDR3 profiles were obtained from a genomic DNA template. Each CDR3 protein is one row after TCRdb ran MiXCR on the reads. The sample yields around 80,000 distinct CDR3 sequences, about 70% seen once. By flow cytometry, patients selected for sequencing had shown an expansion of CD8+CD57+ cells. Concerning this clonotype: What it binds is not known.

The CDR3 extends over 16 amino acids. Trimming took 3 bases from V and 0 from J; bases not matched to a gene: 5. Germline assignment: CDR1 SGHRS and CDR2 YFSETQ. Regarding the study as a whole: Common to patients and controls were approximately 30 CD8+ CDR3 sequences.

This chain connects TRBV5-1 to TRBJ2-3; TRBD1 matches at 9 bases. The origin of this receptor is a human donor with aplastic anemia. Source material: sorted CD4+, CD8+, or CD8+CD57+ T cells (not recorded which) from PBMCs. CDR3 coding DNA: TGCGCCAGCAGCTGGGGACAGGGAGCTAGCACAGATACGCAGTATTTT. Translation: CASSWGQGASTDTQYF.